These T cell receptor beta chains were read from a single sample in a study of identical twins' blood T cells. TCRdb re-derived calls from the 5' RACE reads in MiXCR, one entry per CDR3 protein. The sample has a few hundred thousand distinct CDR3 sequences, more than 25% seen once; the top ten hold more than 5.5%. The sample was PBMCs. Every receptor here comes from a woman aged 18-55 years in good health. CDR3s include the opening cysteine and the closing phenylalanine or tryptophan. A D gene is named only where the DNA matches it firmly. Where a row states a size, it is once, few, many or the class of an expanded clone; other rows omit it.

TGTGCCAGCAGCGGTAGCACCACGAGCTCCTACAATGAGCAGTTCTTC CASSGSTTSSYNEQFF TRBJ2-1 - - TRBV7-2
TGCAGCGTTGAATCGGGTGCCGAAGCTTTCTTT CSVESGAEAFF TRBJ1-1 few - TRBV29-1
TGTGCCAGCAGCCGACCCGGGACGGAACTGTTTTTT CASSRPGTELFF TRBJ1-4 many - TRBV6-6
TGTGCCAGCAGCACGCGGGGAGGAAACACCATATATTTT CASSTRGGNTIYF TRBJ1-3 - - TRBV9
TGCGCCAGCAGCGTGCTCTTAGGGGAAGGTAACTATGGCTACACCTTC CASSVLLGEGNYGYTF TRBJ1-2 - - TRBV5-1
TGTGCCAGCAGGGTTAAGGGAGGGATCAACACTGAAGCTTTCTTT CASRVKGGINTEAFF TRBJ1-1 many - TRBV6-5
TGTGCCAGCTCACCGTGGACTAGCGGGGGCTCAGAGACCCAGTACTTC CASSPWTSGGSETQYF TRBJ2-5 - TRBD2 TRBV18
TGCGCCAGCAGCTTGATAACAGGGGGCTCCTACGAGCAGTACTTC CASSLITGGSYEQYF TRBJ2-7 few TRBD1 TRBV5-1
TGTGCCTGGAGTTCTCTCCGGACTAGCGGGAGCACAGATACGCAGTATTTT CAWSSLRTSGSTDTQYF TRBJ2-3 - TRBD2 TRBV30
TGTGCCAGCACCCTAGATGGCTATGGCTACACCTTC CASTLDGYGYTF TRBJ1-2 - - TRBV2
TGTGCCAGCAGTGAAGTAGTGCTGTTTTTT CASSEVVLFF TRBJ1-4 few - TRBV2
TGCAGTGCCGGAGGGCGGGCCAAAAACATTCAGTACTTC CSAGGRAKNIQYF TRBJ2-4 few - TRBV20-1
TGTGCCAGCAGATTTGGGGCCGCTAACTATGACTACACCTTC CASRFGAANYDYTF TRBJ1-2 - - TRBV12-3/TRBV12-4
TGCGCCAGCAGCTTGGGTCGAGACTCACCCCTCCACTTT CASSLGRDSPLHF TRBJ1-6 - - TRBV5-1
TGTGCCTGGAGCCAGGGCCCTAGAAATTCACCCCTCCACTTT CAWSQGPRNSPLHF TRBJ1-6 - - TRBV30
TGTGCCAGCAGTTACGTACGGACGTCCCACGAGCAGTACTTC CASSYVRTSHEQYF TRBJ2-7 - - TRBV6-6
TGCAGTGCTAGTCCCCCGGGAGGACGTAATGAAAAACTGTTTTTT CSASPPGGRNEKLFF TRBJ1-4 few - TRBV20-1
TGTGCCAGCAGTTACCTCCCGAACACCGGGGAGCTGTTTTTT CASSYLPNTGELFF TRBJ2-2 - - TRBV6-2/TRBV6-3
TGTGCCTGGAGTGTACTCGGGAATTCACCCCTCCACTTT CAWSVLGNSPLHF TRBJ1-6 once - TRBV30
TGTGCCAGCAGTTACGGAGAGCCCAACGACTACTATGGCTACACCTTC CASSYGEPNDYYGYTF TRBJ1-2 - - TRBV6-6
TGTGCCAGCAGCCCCGGGGGGACTTTTACCTACGAGCAGTACTTC CASSPGGTFTYEQYF TRBJ2-7 - TRBD2 TRBV4-2
TGTGCCAGCAGTCAAACTGGCTACTCAAACTATGGCTACACCTTC CASSQTGYSNYGYTF TRBJ1-2 - - TRBV6-6
TGCAGTGCGGCGCAGACTAGCGGGAGACACACAGATACGCAGTATTTT CSAAQTSGRHTDTQYF TRBJ2-3 - TRBD2 TRBV20-1
TGCGCCAGCAGCCAGCTAGCGACTCCCTCCTACAATGAGCAGTTCTTC CASSQLATPSYNEQFF TRBJ2-1 - - TRBV4-3
TGCAGCGTTGAAGGGGTAGAAACCTACGAGCAGTACTTC CSVEGVETYEQYF TRBJ2-7 - - TRBV29-1
TGTGCCAGCAGTTCCCGGACTAGCGGGAGTCCGAATGAGCAGTTCTTC CASSSRTSGSPNEQFF TRBJ2-1 few TRBD2 TRBV27
TGCAGTGCTAGTCGCGGACTAGCGGGAGGGCCGCGGGAGCAGTACTTC CSASRGLAGGPREQYF TRBJ2-7 - TRBD2 TRBV20-1
TGTGCCAGCAGTTACTCCCCAGGGAACACTGAAGCTTTCTTT CASSYSPGNTEAFF TRBJ1-1 - - TRBV6-5
TGCAGCGTTGAAGATCCGAGACAGTCTAATGAAAAACTGTTTTTT CSVEDPRQSNEKLFF TRBJ1-4 few - TRBV29-1
TGTGCCATCACATCCGGTCCAGGGTACGAGCAGTACTTC CAITSGPGYEQYF TRBJ2-7 - - TRBV10-3
TGTGCCAGTAGTTTCCGAACCAGGACGGGCCTTAATCAGCCCCAGCATTTT CASSFRTRTGLNQPQHF TRBJ1-5 many - TRBV19
TGTGCCAGTAGTTATTACCCCAATGAGCAGTTCTTC CASSYYPNEQFF TRBJ2-1 many - TRBV19
TGTGCCAGCAGCCCCTCGGTGGAGAGCGATGCCGGGGAGCTGTTTTTT CASSPSVESDAGELFF TRBJ2-2 - - TRBV7-9
TGTGCCTGGAGTAAGGCTAACTATCAGCCCCAGCATTTT CAWSKANYQPQHF TRBJ1-5 - - TRBV30
TGTGCCAGCAGTTTGGGATCGGGGTCTAGAAACACCATATATTTT CASSLGSGSRNTIYF TRBJ1-3 - - TRBV6-5
TGTGCCAGCAGTTACCAGGAGGGGCAGAGGATTAGGAATCAGCCCCAGCATTTT CASSYQEGQRIRNQPQHF TRBJ1-5 many - TRBV6-6
TGTGCCAGCAGTGAAGCTTCCAGGGTGGATGAAACTTTCTTT CASSEASRVDETFF TRBJ1-1 - - TRBV6-1
TGTGCCTGGAGCATACAGGGCACAGATACGCAGTATTTT CAWSIQGTDTQYF TRBJ2-3 - - TRBV30
TGCGCCAGCAGCTTGGTGGGAATTAACACCGGGGAGCTGTTTTTT CASSLVGINTGELFF TRBJ2-2 few - TRBV5-1
TGCGCCAGCAGCGACCAGGGGGAAGGGAACACCGGGGAGCTGTTTTTT CASSDQGEGNTGELFF TRBJ2-2 - TRBD1 TRBV5-1
TGTGCCAGTTCAACATTAGCGGGCTCCTACAATGAGCAGTTCTTC CASSTLAGSYNEQFF TRBJ2-1 - TRBD2 TRBV19
TGTGCCAGCAGGTCCTCCGTAGGGGTAAGAGGTCAGCCCCAGCATTTT CASRSSVGVRGQPQHF TRBJ1-5 few - TRBV28
TGTGCCGCCCAGAGGACACTTAACACTGAAGCTTTCTTT CAAQRTLNTEAFF TRBJ1-1 few - TRBV19
TGTGCCAGCAGTTTAGGGGCACGAGATAACTATGGCTACACCTTC CASSLGARDNYGYTF TRBJ1-2 once - TRBV27
TGCAGCGTTGTTATGAACACTGAAGCTTTCTTT CSVVMNTEAFF TRBJ1-1 many - TRBV29-1